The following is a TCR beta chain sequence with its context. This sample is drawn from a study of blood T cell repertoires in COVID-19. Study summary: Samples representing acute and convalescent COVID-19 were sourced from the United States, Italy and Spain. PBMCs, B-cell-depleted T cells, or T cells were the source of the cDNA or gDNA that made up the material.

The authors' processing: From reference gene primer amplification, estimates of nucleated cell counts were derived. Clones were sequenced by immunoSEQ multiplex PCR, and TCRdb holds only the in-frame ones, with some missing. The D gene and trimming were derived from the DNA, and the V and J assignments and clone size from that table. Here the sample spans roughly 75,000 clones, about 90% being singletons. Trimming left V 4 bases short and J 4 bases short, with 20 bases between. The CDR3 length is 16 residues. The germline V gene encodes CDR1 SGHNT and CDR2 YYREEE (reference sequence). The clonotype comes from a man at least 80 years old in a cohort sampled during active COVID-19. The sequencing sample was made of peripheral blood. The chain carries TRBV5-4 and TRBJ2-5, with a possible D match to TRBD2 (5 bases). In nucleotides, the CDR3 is TGTGCCAGCAGCCCCGGGGTTACGGGGAAAGGAGAGACCCAGTACTTC. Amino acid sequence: CASSPGVTGKGETQYF. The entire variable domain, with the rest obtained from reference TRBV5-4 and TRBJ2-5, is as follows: ETGVTQSPTHLIKTRGQQVTLRCSSQSGHNTVSWYQQALGQGPQFIFQYYREEENGRGNFPPRFSGLQFPNYSSELNVNALELDDSALYLCASSPGVTGKGETQYFGPGTRLLVL.